The 29 T cell receptor beta chains below come from one sample, sequenced in a study of blood T cell repertoires in COVID-19. Clones were read by immunoSEQ multiplex PCR, and TCRdb kept only the in-frame ones, dropping some. The data contain roughly 160,000 clones, roughly 85% of them singletons. The sample consisted of peripheral blood. Receptors were obtained from a woman over 75 with active or convalescent COVID-19.

The CDR3, as DNA: TGTGCCAGCTCACCACCTACTCAAACCTACGAGCAGTACTTC. Its translation: CASSPPTQTYEQYF. The gene calls are TRBV18 and TRBJ2-7; D gene unclear. CDR3 length: 14 amino acids. Germline CDR1 reads KGHSH; CDR2 reads LQKENI. Deletions cut 0 bases from V and 2 bases from J, with 8 bases between.

This clone was observed a few times. V usage is TRBV19 and J usage is TRBJ2-2; no firm D call. With 5 bases removed from V and 6 bases from J, the gap between germline ends came to 13 bases. Germline lookup yields CDR1 LNHDA and CDR2 SQIVND (reference sequence). CDR3 length: 14 residues. The CDR3 DNA follows: TGTGCCAGTAGTCCCCGTCGAACACCCGGGGAGCTGTTTTTT. Translated: CASSPRRTPGELFF.

With regard to this clone: Distinct nucleotide sequences in the sample also encode this CDR3. The CDR3 loop is CASSPLAVEETQYF. As DNA, the CDR3 is TGCGCCAGCAGCCCGTTAGCGGTAGAAGAGACCCAGTACTTC. This chain joins TRBV5-1 and TRBJ2-5, with D possibly TRBD2 on 6 matching bases. Germline CDR1 and CDR2: SGHRS and YFSETQ. The CDR3 is 14 residues long. Trimming removed 4 bases from V and 3 bases from J, with 13 bases in between.

This sequence joins TRBV5-4 and TRBJ2-7; 8 bases map to TRBD1. The CDR3 totals 16 residues. From germline, CDR1 is SGHNT and CDR2 YYREEE (reference sequence). J gave up 2 bases and V 0 bases, and 7 bases lay outside the gene matches. CDR3 nucleotide sequence: TGTGCCAGCAGCTTGGCTGGGACAGGACTCCCCTACGAGCAGTACTTC. This translates into CASSLAGTGLPYEQYF.

J is TRBJ1-3 and V is TRBV13; 7 nucleotides align to TRBD1. From germline, CDR1 is PRHDT and CDR2 FYEKMQ (reference sequence). The CDR3 extends over 15 amino acids. Unmatched junction bases numbered 8, after V lost 6 bases and J lost 3 bases. CDR3 sequence reads: CASSRLTGDGNTIYF. The CDR3 DNA follows: TGTGCCAGCAGTCGCCTTACAGGGGATGGAAACACCATATATTTT.

V gene TRBV7-8 combines with J gene TRBJ2-1, with D possibly matching TRBD2 (6 bases). The germline CDR1 and CDR2 sequences are SGHVS and FQNEAQ. V lost 6 bases to trimming and J lost 6 bases, with 24 bases between them. This CDR3 contains 17 residues. Here the CDR3 DNA reads TGTGCCAGCAGATTTAGCGTCTGGAGGGCCAAAGGCAATGAGCAGTTCTTC. Protein product: CASRFSVWRAKGNEQFF.

The rearrangement joins TRBV10-1 to TRBJ2-6, with D possibly being TRBD2 (6 bases). Between the trimmed V and J ends, which lost 3 bases and 2 bases, there was a span of 17 bases. The CDR3 is 18 residues long. Germline V lookup: CDR1 WNHNN, CDR2 SYGVQD (reference sequence). CDR3 protein: CASSDSLQGGTGANVLTF. DNA for the CDR3: TGCGCCAGCAGTGACTCCCTTCAGGGAGGAACTGGGGCCAACGTCCTGACTTTC.

The chain carries TRBV28 and TRBJ1-2; 7 positions match TRBD1. The junction had 2 bases not matched to a gene; V was cut back by 3 bases and J by 4 bases. In germline, CDR1 is MDHEN, CDR2 SYDVKM. This CDR3 is 13 amino acids long. The CDR3 region has the DNA TGTGCCAGCAGTTTGGACAGGAGCTATGGCTACACCTTC. The encoded protein is CASSLDRSYGYTF.

The rearrangement joins TRBV5-6 to TRBJ1-1; 7 bases are shared with TRBD1. CDR3 size: 15 residues. V was pared by 2 bases and J by 4 bases, with 8 bases of the junction left unmatched. CDR1 is SGHDT and CDR2 is YYEEEE in the germline V gene. The CDR3 coding sequence is TGTGCCAGCAGCTTACTACAGGGGACTCGCACTGAAGCTTTCTTT. It is translated as CASSLLQGTRTEAFF.

This chain links TRBV28 with TRBJ2-7, with 7 bases matching TRBD1. CDR3 size: 17 residues. Germline lookup yields CDR1 MDHEN and CDR2 SYDVKM. V lost 8 bases and J lost 4; bases outside the gene matches: 20. The CDR3 DNA sequence: TGTGCCAGCCTATCTTTCATCGGGCAGGGGGTTATGTACGAGCAGTACTTC. It specifies CASLSFIGQGVMYEQYF.

The chain employs TRBV13 and TRBJ2-3; a weak D match, TRBD2 (6 bases). The CDR3 extends over 15 amino acids. Looked up from germline, CDR1 is PRHDT and CDR2 is FYEKMQ (reference sequence). The germline V and J ends were trimmed by 3 bases and 0 bases, with 10 bases remaining between them. The CDR3 protein is CASSFKGTSTDTQYF. The CDR3 nucleotides read TGTGCCAGCAGCTTTAAAGGGACTAGCACAGATACGCAGTATTTT.

Comment on this clone: A read error may account for a junction end that differs from germline. The V and J genes are TRBV6-6 and TRBJ1-5; 7 bases are shared with TRBD1. There are 15 residues in the CDR3. Germline values: CDR1 MNHNY, CDR2 SVGAGI (reference sequence). The CDR3 DNA sequence: TGTGCCAGCAGTAACTCCGGGACAGACAATCAGCCCCAGCATTTT. This encodes CASSNSGTDNQPQHF.

In its sample, this clone was seen a few times. The chain couples TRBV5-8 to TRBJ2-5, with 14 nucleotides matching TRBD2. Germline V CDR1 and CDR2: SGHTS, YDEGEE. After removal of 2 bases from V and 3 bases from J, the junction contained 3 bases not matched to a gene. The CDR3 is 16 amino acids. CDR3 amino acids: CASSLRLAGGKETQYF. Written as DNA, the CDR3 is TGTGCCAGCAGCTTACGACTAGCGGGAGGGAAAGAGACCCAGTACTTC.

The chain's CDR3 is CASSVSPSYNEQFF. CDR3 DNA: TGTGCCAGCAGCGTATCTCCCTCCTACAATGAGCAGTTCTTC. V is TRBV9 and J is TRBJ2-1, with D unresolved. V was clipped by 1 base and J by 0 bases, with 5 bases between them. The CDR3 covers 14 residues. Germline V gene data show CDR1 as SGDLS and CDR2 as YYNGEE. Full variable domain (outside the CDR3, taken from reference TRBV9 and TRBJ2-1): DSGVTQTPKHLITATGQRVTLRCSPRSGDLSVYWYQQSLDQGLQFLIQYYNGEERAKGNILERFSAQQFPDLHSELNLSSLELGDSALYFCASSVSPSYNEQFFGPGTRLTVL.

V is TRBV4-2 and J is TRBJ1-6; D uncertain. From germline, CDR1 is LGHNA and CDR2 YNFKEQ. This CDR3 is 16 amino acids long. V was pared by 0 bases and J by 2 bases, with 8 bases between. CDR3 amino acids: CASSQEEGAYNSPLHF. DNA of the CDR3: TGTGCCAGCAGCCAAGAGGAAGGAGCCTATAATTCACCCCTCCACTTT.

The V and J genes are TRBV7-9 and TRBJ1-1, with D maybe TRBD1 (5 bases). CDR1 SEHNR and CDR2 FQNEAQ come from the germline V gene (reference sequence). The CDR3 sequence is 14 residues long. V lost 1 base to trimming and J lost 1 base, with 7 bases between them. DNA for the CDR3: TGTGCCAGCAGCTTAGGGACACAGAACACTGAAGCTTTCTTT. As protein: CASSLGTQNTEAFF. The whole variable domain, filled in from reference TRBV7-9 and TRBJ1-1, reads DTGVSQNPRHKITKRGQNVTFRCDPISEHNRLYWYRQTLGQGPEFLTYFQNEAQLEKSRLLSDRFSAERPKGSFSTLEIQRTEQGDSAMYLCASSLGTQNTEAFFGQGTRLTVV.

The chain employs TRBV19 and TRBJ2-1; 8 bases are a match to TRBD1. The CDR3 length is 15 residues. With 6 bases clipped from V and 6 bases from J, the junction kept 10 bases outside the gene matches. Per germline, CDR1 LNHDA and CDR2 SQIVND (reference sequence). The CDR3 is CASRETGVTSNEQFF. The CDR3 region has the DNA TGTGCCAGTAGGGAGACAGGGGTCACCTCCAATGAGCAGTTCTTC.

This clone has just one count. The rearrangement uses TRBV4-2 and TRBJ1-1; D remains ambiguous. From germline, CDR1 is LGHNA and CDR2 YNFKEQ. The ends were cut back, 0 bases at V and 1 base at J, with 6 bases in the middle. This CDR3 is 14 amino acids long. Written as DNA, the CDR3 is TGTGCCAGCAGCCAAGATCTAGGGAACACTGAAGCTTTCTTT. Translating gives CASSQDLGNTEAFF.

The V gene is TRBV7-9, the J gene TRBJ1-1; D gene unclear. Trimming stripped 8 bases from V and 7 bases from J, with 14 bases between. In germline, CDR1 is SEHNR, CDR2 FQNEAQ (reference sequence). This CDR3 is 12 amino acids long. Written as DNA, the CDR3 is TGTGCCAGCGGGTTTGCGGGAGTTGAAGCTTTCTTT. This sequence encodes CASGFAGVEAFF.

The V call is TRBV14, the J call TRBJ1-2, with D possibly matching TRBD1 (5 bases). Trimming left V 0 bases short and J 4 bases short, with 9 bases between. Germline CDR1 is SGHDN and CDR2 is FVKESK. CDR3 length equals 14 residues. The CDR3 sequence: CASSQDSGGYGYTF. DNA for the CDR3: TGTGCCAGCAGCCAAGATTCGGGGGGCTATGGCTACACCTTC.

This chain joins TRBV19 and TRBJ2-7; 7 nucleotides agree with TRBD1. V lost 1 base to trimming and J lost 2 bases; unmatched junction nucleotides: 2. The CDR3 contains 14 residues. Germline CDR1 is LNHDA and CDR2 is SQIVND (reference sequence). CDR3 nucleotide sequence: TGTGCCAGTAGTATAGGGGACAGCCCCTACGAGCAGTACTTC. Protein product: CASSIGDSPYEQYF.

This chain joins TRBV5-1 and TRBJ2-5, with 7 bases lining up with TRBD1. CDR1 and CDR2 (germline): SGHRS, YFSETQ. CDR3 length: 15 residues. Germline trimming cut 4 bases from V and 1 base from J; bases unmatched to any gene: 7. Here the CDR3 reads CASSIGTASQETQYF. The CDR3 bases are TGCGCCAGCAGCATAGGGACAGCGAGCCAAGAGACCCAGTACTTC.

The J gene is TRBJ2-3, the V gene TRBV11-3, with D perhaps TRBD1 (6 bases). This CDR3 spans 14 amino acids. V dropped 3 bases and J dropped 2 bases, with 9 bases sitting between them. CDR1 SGHNT and CDR2 YENEEA come from the germline V gene. The CDR3 nucleotides are TGTGCCAGCAGCTTCCACAGGGACACAGATACGCAGTATTTT. Translating gives CASSFHRDTDTQYF.

This clone has just a few counts. The J gene is TRBJ2-3, the V gene TRBV6-5, with 9 bases aligning to TRBD2. V shed 6 bases and J 1 base; nucleotides not matched to a gene: 8. Germline CDR1 is MNHEY and CDR2 is SVGAGI. The CDR3 is 16 residues long. CDR3 in amino acids: CASSYEASGGTDTQYF. The CDR3 nucleotides are TGTGCCAGCAGCTACGAGGCTAGCGGGGGCACAGATACGCAGTATTTT.

The gene calls are TRBV6-5 and TRBJ1-1, with 9 bases aligning to TRBD1. The CDR3 runs to 13 residues. V was clipped by 7 bases and J by 5 bases; unmatched bases: 5. Looked up from germline, CDR1 is MNHEY and CDR2 is SVGAGI. CDR3 region: CASTDRGGTEAFF. The CDR3 DNA is TGTGCCAGCACGGACAGGGGAGGGACTGAAGCTTTCTTT.

This chain joins TRBV5-4 and TRBJ2-3; 12 bases line up with TRBD1. The CDR3 runs to 15 residues. CDR1 and CDR2 (germline): SGHNT, YYREEE (reference sequence). V lost 3 bases, J lost 3 bases, and 2 bases stayed unmatched. In nucleotides, the CDR3 is TGTGCCAGCAGCTGGGACAGGGGGCGGACAGATACGCAGTATTTT. It specifies CASSWDRGRTDTQYF.

The chain uses TRBV6-6 and TRBJ1-1; maybe TRBD1 (5 bases). Germline V gene lookup returns CDR1 MNHNY and CDR2 SVGAGI (reference sequence). The CDR3 is made up of 13 amino acids. V lost 6 bases to trimming and J lost 4 bases, with 12 bases between them. As DNA, the CDR3 is TGTGCCAGCAGCTCTGGGGGGGGCACTGAAGCTTTCTTT. As protein: CASSSGGGTEAFF.

The chain employs TRBV7-7 and TRBJ2-5; TRBD2 is a possible D gene (5 bases). V was pared by 5 bases and J by 7 bases, with 14 bases between. Germline CDR1 SSHAT, CDR2 FNYEAQ (reference sequence). This CDR3 is built from 13 residues. The CDR3, as DNA: TGTGCCAGCAGCCATACTAGAGATGGGACCCAGTACTTC. Translated, it gives CASSHTRDGTQYF.

The chain joins TRBV5-1 to TRBJ2-1, with 9 bases matching TRBD2. V lost 0 bases and J lost 3; bases outside the gene matches: 4. Germline CDR1 reads SGHRS; CDR2 reads YFSETQ. The CDR3 is 16 residues long. The CDR3 sequence is CASSLAISGGYNEQFF. For the CDR3, the DNA is TGCGCCAGCAGCTTGGCCATTAGCGGGGGCTACAATGAGCAGTTCTTC. The complete variable domain, with remaining parts taken from reference TRBV5-1 and TRBJ2-1, reads KAGVTQTPRYLIKTRGQQVTLSCSPISGHRSVSWYQQTPGQGLQFLFEYFSETQRNKGNFPGRFSGRQFSNSRSEMNVSTLELGDSALYLCASSLAISGGYNEQFFGPGTRLTVL.